This T cell receptor beta chain was captured in a study of CD8 T cells in ankylosing spondylitis. Points from the study as a whole: Seven to nine highly homologous variants made up a TCR beta motif, and this motif appeared characteristic of ankylosing spondylitis blood.

One entry per CDR3 protein results from TCRdb running MiXCR on the 5' RACE reads. The sample comprises over 400,000 distinct CDR3 sequences, roughly 26% of which are singletons, and approximately 1% rests with the top ten. This CDR3 region has 15 residues. V lost 4 bases to trimming and J lost 8 bases, with 17 bases between them. Germline values: CDR1 LGHDT, CDR2 YNNKEL (reference sequence). About this clonotype itself: What it recognizes is unknown.

The TCR originated in a male donor with ankylosing spondylitis. Sequencing was done on a sample of blood, either unsorted or a sorted T cell fraction (not recorded which). The chain combines TRBV3-1 with TRBJ2-2, with a tentative D call TRBD1 (5 bases). This chain's CDR3 is CASSPWGDTKGELFF. CDR3 sequence (DNA): TGTGCCAGCAGCCCCTGGGGCGATACGAAGGGGGAGCTGTTTTTT.